Listed below are T cell receptor beta chains from one sample, sequenced in a study of cytomegalovirus exposure and HLA in healthy donors. Method: immunoSEQ multiplex PCR; TCRdb's copy keeps in-frame clones and lacks some. The table shows 97,000 or so clones, with roughly two thirds occurring only once. The sequenced material came from PBMCs. These receptors were collected from a man aged 45-65 years in good health and CMV-seronegative. CDR3s include the opening cysteine and the closing phenylalanine or tryptophan. The D gene is left open where the match is weak. The size entry is marked missing in some rows and otherwise reads once, few, many or a size class.

clone_size	v_call	j_call	d_call	cdr3_aa	cdr3_nt
-	TRBV5-1	TRBJ1-4	TRBD1	CASSLSTGGYEKLFF	TGCGCCAGCAGCTTGTCGACAGGGGGGTATGAAAAACTGTTTTTT
-	TRBV5-1	TRBJ2-5	TRBD2	CASSLGFSGKETQYF	TGCGCCAGCAGCTTGGGGTTTAGCGGGAAGGAGACCCAGTACTTC
-	TRBV6-5	TRBJ1-6	-	CASSYRRGKSPLHF	TGTGCCAGCAGTTACAGAAGGGGAAAGTCACCCCTCCACTTT
-	TRBV19	TRBJ1-1	-	CASSIQMNTEAFF	TGTGCCAGTAGTATACAGATGAACACTGAAGCTTTCTTT
-	TRBV11-2	TRBJ1-1	TRBD1	CASSLGTGTGRAFF	TGTGCCAGCAGCTTAGGAACCGGGACAGGGAGGGCTTTCTTT
-	TRBV28	TRBJ1-5	-	CASSLPSVNQPQHF	TGTGCCAGCAGTTTACCCTCAGTAAATCAGCCCCAGCATTTT
once	TRBV6-5	TRBJ1-1	-	CASSYRGGAGEAFF	TGTGCCAGCAGTTACCGGGGGGGGGCGGGTGAAGCTTTCTTT
-	TRBV5-1	TRBJ2-5	TRBD2	CASSLEGGRTETQYF	TGCGCCAGCAGCTTGGAGGGCGGGAGGACGGAGACCCAGTACTTC
-	TRBV7-2	TRBJ2-1	TRBD2	CASSLAGPSGRRNEQFF	TGTGCCAGCAGCTTAGCTGGCCCTAGCGGGAGGAGGAATGAGCAGTTCTTC
-	TRBV4-2	TRBJ2-5	-	CASSQDRGKTGRTQYF	TGTGCCAGCAGCCAAGATCGGGGGAAGACAGGGAGGACCCAGTACTTC
few	TRBV6-5	TRBJ2-7	TRBD1	CASRDRAYEQYF	TGTGCCAGCAGGGACAGGGCCTACGAGCAGTACTTC
few	TRBV18	TRBJ1-4	TRBD1	CASSRGQATNEKLFF	TGTGCCAGCTCCCGCGGACAGGCAACTAATGAAAAACTGTTTTTT
-	TRBV7-2	TRBJ2-1	TRBD2	CASSPSGLASNEQFF	TGTGCCAGCAGCCCTTCGGGACTAGCCTCCAATGAGCAGTTCTTC
-	TRBV9	TRBJ2-7	TRBD1	CASSVAPGQGASAYF	TGTGCCAGCAGCGTAGCCCCGGGACAGGGGGCGAGTGCGTACTTC
few	TRBV6-1	TRBJ1-2	-	CASSEAAGIANYGYTF	TGTGCCAGCAGTGAAGCAGCGGGGATAGCTAACTATGGCTACACCTTC
few	TRBV7-9	TRBJ2-7	-	CSSSFRRRGGGW	TGTTCCAGCAGTTTTAGGAGAAGGGGCGGAGGGTGG
-	TRBV4-1	TRBJ2-7	-	CASSQRQAYEQYF	TGCGCCAGCAGCCAACGACAAGCCTACGAGCAGTACTTC
-	TRBV6-6	TRBJ2-3	-	CASRRADTQYF	TGTGCCAGCAGGAGGGCAGATACGCAGTATTTT
-	TRBV5-5	TRBJ2-2	-	CASSLLIRANTGELFF	TGTGCCAGCAGCTTGTTAATCCGCGCGAACACCGGGGAGCTGTTTTTT
-	TRBV27	TRBJ2-7	TRBD2	CASSLRGLADSYEQYF	TGTGCCAGCAGTTTAAGGGGACTAGCTGACTCCTACGAGCAGTACTTC
-	TRBV27	TRBJ1-2	-	CASSTGSTYGGYTF	TGTGCCAGCAGTACCGGTAGTACCTATGGTGGCTACACCTTC
-	TRBV29-1	TRBJ2-2	-	CSVSGGTGELFF	TGCAGCGTTAGTGGAGGGACCGGGGAGCTGTTTTTT
-	TRBV6-5	TRBJ2-1	TRBD2	CASRLAGANEQFF	TGTGCCAGCAGACTAGCGGGAGCCAATGAGCAGTTCTTC
-	TRBV9	TRBJ2-3	-	CASSVAGVVSTDTQYF	TGTGCCAGCAGCGTAGCCGGAGTGGTTAGCACAGATACGCAGTATTTT
-	TRBV2	TRBJ1-6	TRBD1	CASSTQGQANNSPLHF	TGTGCCAGCAGTACCCAAGGACAGGCTAATAATTCACCCCTCCACTTT
-	TRBV6-5	TRBJ2-7	-	CASSDRFLSYEQYF	TGTGCCAGCAGTGACAGATTCCTATCCTACGAGCAGTACTTC
once	TRBV7-9	TRBJ1-2	TRBD1	CASSSHNPTGGPGYTF	TGTGCCAGCAGCTCCCATAACCCGACAGGGGGACCTGGCTACACCTTC
-	TRBV28	TRBJ2-7	TRBD1	CASSIDRGSDEQYF	TGTGCCAGCAGCATAGACAGGGGATCCGACGAGCAGTACTTC
-	TRBV6-1	TRBJ2-3	TRBD1	CASSHRGLSTDTQYF	TGTGCCAGCAGTCACAGGGGGCTCTCCACAGATACGCAGTATTTT
-	TRBV4-1	TRBJ1-2	-	CASRSREEPNYGYTF	TGCGCCAGCAGATCTCGGGAGGAACCTAACTATGGCTACACCTTC
few	TRBV19	TRBJ1-2	TRBD1	CASSMSGQVRGYTF	TGTGCCAGTAGTATGTCGGGACAGGTCCGAGGCTACACCTTC
-	TRBV7-9	TRBJ1-5	TRBD1	CASSQTDRGYSNQPQHF	TGTGCCAGCAGCCAGACGGACAGGGGGTATAGCAATCAGCCCCAGCATTTT
few	TRBV27	TRBJ1-1	-	CASRRRRDTEAFF	TGTGCCAGCAGAAGACGGAGGGACACTGAAGCTTTCTTT
-	TRBV5-6	TRBJ1-3	-	CASSPGRSYGNTIYF	TGTGCCAGCAGCCCTGGGAGGTCGTATGGAAACACCATATATTTT
few	TRBV6-1	TRBJ2-7	-	CASNPTGPYEQYF	TGTGCCAGCAACCCGACAGGCCCCTACGAGCAGTACTTC
-	TRBV14	TRBJ1-5	-	CASSQVGANQPQHF	TGTGCCAGCAGCCAAGTGGGGGCAAATCAGCCCCAGCATTTT
-	TRBV5-1	TRBJ2-3	-	CASSLGHLQGDTQYF	TGCGCCAGCAGCTTGGGCCACCTTCAGGGAGATACGCAGTATTTT
-	TRBV10-2	TRBJ2-3	TRBD1	CASSITGERTDTQYF	TGCGCCAGCAGTATAACAGGGGAGCGGACAGATACGCAGTATTTT
-	TRBV6-1	TRBJ1-1	-	CASSKQGSDTEAFF	TGTGCCAGCAGTAAACAGGGTAGTGACACTGAAGCTTTCTTT
-	TRBV19	TRBJ2-7	TRBD1	CASSIESGTGDYEQYF	TGTGCCAGTAGTATCGAATCCGGGACAGGCGACTACGAGCAGTACTTC
once	TRBV6-1	TRBJ2-2	TRBD1	CASSAEGQGITGELFF	TGTGCCAGCAGTGCCGAGGGACAGGGCATAACCGGGGAGCTGTTTTTT
-	TRBV11-2	TRBJ1-6	-	CASRRLRDKHSPLHF	TGTGCCAGCAGACGGCTCCGGGACAAACATTCACCCCTCCACTTT